These 18 T cell receptor beta chains share one sample of origin, sequenced in a study of cytomegalovirus exposure and HLA in healthy donors (dated by TCRdb to about 2017). Libraries were built with the immunoSEQ multiplex PCR assay. For the multiplex PCR, a mixture combining 60 forward primers for TCR Vbeta segments and 13 reverse primers for TCR Jbeta segments was used. TCRdb re-hosts the immuneACCESS table, in-frame sequences only. Its copies lack some clones; in the studies checked, an unresolved V gene accounts for under half of them, and the cause for the rest is not known. The sample has around 150,000 clones on record, more than 75% of them singletons. The ten largest clones represent 4.5% to 6.5% of the sample. Sequenced: PBMCs. These receptors were collected from a woman aged 25 to 45 in good health and CMV-seronegative.

The rearrangement links TRBV15 to TRBJ2-3; 8 bases fit TRBD2. The germline V gene has CDR1 LNHNV and CDR2 YYDKDF (reference sequence). V shed 5 bases and J 4 bases; nucleotides not matched to a gene: 14. The CDR3 is 17 amino acids. The DNA of the CDR3 is TGTGCCACCAGCGGCTGGGGCACGGGGGGGGGCCCAGATACGCAGTATTTT. This encodes CATSGWGTGGGPDTQYF.

This sequence joins TRBV30 and TRBJ2-3, with D possibly matching TRBD1 (6 bases). Germline V gene data show CDR1 as GTSNPN and CDR2 as SVGIG (reference sequence). The CDR3 consists of 15 residues. Trimming cost V 2 bases and J 6 bases, with 18 bases left between them. The DNA for the CDR3 is TGTGCCTGGAGTAACCTACAGGGTGATTGGGATACGCAGTATTTT. Protein product: CAWSNLQGDWDTQYF.

The genes are TRBV19 and TRBJ1-6, with unresolved D. The V gene's germline CDR1 is LNHDA and CDR2 SQIVND (reference sequence). This CDR3 spans 15 amino acids. The V end lost 1 base, the J end lost 9 bases, and 13 bases lay between the germline ends. The CDR3 nucleotides read TGTGCCAGTAGTATAGTCGGGATGGGCCTTTCACCCCTCCACTTT. It codes for CASSIVGMGLSPLHF.

This sequence joins TRBV27 and TRBJ2-2; 7 bases agree with TRBD2. The CDR3 loop spans 17 amino acids. Germline V gene data show CDR1 as MNHEY and CDR2 as SMNVEV (reference sequence). J gave up 3 bases and V 7 bases, and 14 bases lay outside the gene matches. This CDR3 reads CASTLLAPRGDTGELFF. In nucleotides, the CDR3 is TGTGCCAGCACCTTACTAGCGCCCCGGGGGGACACCGGGGAGCTGTTTTTT.

About this clone: Other DNA sequences in this specimen translate into the identical CDR3. This chain links TRBV7-9 with TRBJ1-1; D is uncertain. CDR1 SEHNR and CDR2 FQNEAQ come from the germline V gene (reference sequence). The CDR3 runs 13 residues. Trimming left V 5 bases short and J 5 bases short, with 12 bases between. CDR3 DNA sequence: TGTGCCAGCAGCCCTCTAGGCGGTACTGAAGCTTTCTTT. Translating gives CASSPLGGTEAFF.

Worth noting for this clone: An end of the junction differs from the germline gene, which may be a read error. Different DNA sequences within this sample yield the same CDR3. The J gene is TRBJ1-2, the V gene TRBV5-3; D might be TRBD1 (6 bases). TRBV5-3 is annotated as an ORF whose role is uncertain. CDR3 length equals 17 residues. CDR3 nucleotide sequence: TGCGCCAGAAGCTTGTCCCAGGGGAAAGGGGTACGGTATGGCTACACCTTC. Its translation is CARSLSQGKGVRYGYTF.

This clone appeared a single time. The CDR3 DNA is TGTGCCAGCAGCGCTTCTAGCGGCTCCTACGAGCAGTACTTC. Its protein is CASSASSGSYEQYF. The V gene is TRBV9, the J gene TRBJ2-7, with 7 bases aligning to TRBD2. The V gene's germline CDR1 is SGDLS and CDR2 YYNGEE. The V and J ends lost 3 bases and 0 bases, in that order; junction bases with no gene match: 3. The CDR3 totals 14 residues.

This clone was counted a few times. The V and J genes are TRBV18 and TRBJ2-7, with 10 bases aligning to TRBD1. With V trimmed by 3 bases and J by 3 bases, 5 bases remained unmatched. The germline gives CDR1 KGHSH, CDR2 LQKENI. The CDR3 consists of 15 residues. The CDR3 region has the DNA TGTGCCAGCTCACCGGGGACAGGGGTATTCTACGAGCAGTACTTC. It translates to CASSPGTGVFYEQYF.

This clone was recorded once. The V and J genes are TRBV27 and TRBJ1-4; 7 positions agree with TRBD1. V was clipped by 5 bases and J by 7 bases; unmatched bases: 10. CDR3 size: 15 residues. Germline lookup yields CDR1 MNHEY and CDR2 SMNVEV (reference sequence). The CDR3 loop is CASSPTGAGSEKLFF. CDR3 sequence (DNA): TGTGCCAGCAGTCCCACAGGGGCGGGTAGTGAAAAACTGTTTTTT.

This clone came up once. This chain joins TRBV5-8 and TRBJ2-5; 12 bases map to TRBD1. J was trimmed by 5 bases and V by 3 bases; bases with no gene match: 8. This CDR3 contains 16 residues. Germline V gene sequence: CDR1 SGHTS, CDR2 YDEGEE. CDR3 nucleotides: TGTGCCAGCAGCTCAGGGGACAGGGGGCCGGGGGAGACCCAGTACTTC. It encodes CASSSGDRGPGETQYF.

The J gene is TRBJ2-1, the V gene TRBV6-1; maybe TRBD1 (5 bases). The germline V and J ends were trimmed by 4 bases and 2 bases, with 12 bases remaining between them. CDR3 length: 15 residues. The germline V gene has CDR1 MNHNS and CDR2 SASEGT. The CDR3 nucleotides are TGTGCCAGCAGTGTTCCAGGGTACCCCTACAATGAGCAGTTCTTC. Translating gives CASSVPGYPYNEQFF.

This chain connects TRBV7-8 to TRBJ2-3; TRBD2 aligns across 11 bases. Trimming took 1 base from V and 3 from J; bases not matched to a gene: 12. This CDR3 comprises 19 residues. The germline CDR1 and CDR2 sequences are SGHVS and FQNEAQ. The CDR3 loop is CASSLDLLNSGGATDTQYF. The CDR3 DNA reads TGTGCCAGCAGCTTAGATCTCCTGAATAGCGGGGGGGCGACAGATACGCAGTATTTT.

The chain uses TRBV7-9 and TRBJ1-1; a weak D match, TRBD1 (6 bases). The CDR3 is made up of 15 amino acids. V lost 8 bases to trimming and J lost 0 bases, with 16 bases between them. CDR1 is SEHNR, CDR2 FQNEAQ, per germline (reference sequence). The CDR3 DNA is TGTGCCAGCGTCGAGGGGGGGGGCATGAACACTGAAGCTTTCTTT. It translates to CASVEGGGMNTEAFF.

The table lists this clone with a count of one. V is TRBV7-9 and J is TRBJ2-3; TRBD2 matches 10 bases. The CDR3 is made up of 17 amino acids. Germline trimming cut 2 bases from V and 0 bases from J; bases unmatched to any gene: 5. The germline V gene has CDR1 SEHNR and CDR2 FQNEAQ (reference sequence). In DNA, the CDR3 is TGTGCCAGCAGCTTACGTAGCGGGGGGCCCAGCACAGATACGCAGTATTTT. As protein: CASSLRSGGPSTDTQYF.

The chain couples TRBV30 to TRBJ1-1; 8 nucleotides agree with TRBD1. In germline, CDR1 is GTSNPN, CDR2 SVGIG (reference sequence). The CDR3 is made up of 13 amino acids. The trim removed 0 bases at V and 10 bases at J, leaving 7 bases unmatched. This chain's CDR3 is CAWSVLRGRRAFF. CDR3 coding DNA: TGTGCCTGGAGTGTACTCAGGGGGCGCAGAGCTTTCTTT. Drawing the rest from reference TRBV30 and TRBJ1-1, the complete variable domain is SQTIHQWPATLVQPVGSPLSLECTVEGTSNPNLYWYRQAAGRGLQLLFYSVGIGQISSEVPQNLSASRPQDRQFILSSKKLLLSDSGFYLCAWSVLRGRRAFFGQGTRLTVV.

The gene calls are TRBV28 and TRBJ2-1; TRBD1 aligns across 9 bases. The CDR3 length is 17 residues. J lost 8 bases, V lost 6 bases, and 17 bases had no gene match. Germline V lookup: CDR1 MDHEN, CDR2 SYDVKM. In nucleotides, the CDR3 is TGTGCCAGCAGCCTACCCCACACCGGGACAGGGATTCATGAGCAGTTCTTC. It translates to CASSLPHTGTGIHEQFF.

To note about this clone: One end of the junction is discordant with germline, which a read error may explain. Other DNA sequences within the sample encode an identical CDR3. The chain links TRBV30 to TRBJ1-2, with D unresolved. CDR3 length equals 13 residues. Germline CDR1 GTSNPN, CDR2 SVGIG (reference sequence). CDR3 residues: CAWSRTSVDGYTF. For the CDR3, the DNA is TGCGCCTGGAGTCGTACAAGTGTTGATGGCTACACCTTC.

The chain couples TRBV5-1 to TRBJ2-2, with a possible D match to TRBD1 (5 bases). In germline, CDR1 is SGHRS, CDR2 YFSETQ. The ends were cut back, 3 bases at V and 3 bases at J, with 9 bases in the middle. The CDR3 has 14 amino acids. The CDR3 DNA follows: TGCGCCAGCAGCTCGGACACCCACACCGGGGAGCTGTTTTTT. This codes for CASSSDTHTGELFF.